The 18 T cell receptor beta chains listed next were all sequenced from one sample in a study of blood T cell repertoires in COVID-19. Libraries were prepared by immunoSEQ multiplex PCR; TCRdb keeps only in-frame clonotypes and omits some of them. Altogether 170,000 or so clones are present, 60% to 80% being singletons, with the ten largest covering less than 30%. Source material: peripheral blood. The receptors stem from a woman aged 70-85 years with acute or convalescent COVID-19.

This chain joins TRBV4-2 and TRBJ2-3; 9 positions agree with TRBD2. Germline CDR1 and CDR2: LGHNA and YNFKEQ. The CDR3 sequence is 17 residues long. J gave up 2 bases and V 5 bases, and 11 bases lay outside the gene matches. The CDR3 loop reads CASSRSGGREVTDTQYF. CDR3 nucleotides: TGTGCCAGCAGCAGGTCTGGCGGGAGGGAGGTCACAGATACGCAGTATTTT.

The chain has TRBV11-2 and TRBJ1-6; D not certain. Germline V gene data show CDR1 as SGHAT and CDR2 as FQNNGV. The CDR3 has 12 residues. Trimming took off 3 bases at V and 7 bases at J, with 4 bases between the two ends. The CDR3 sequence is CASSLSNSPLHF. CDR3 sequence (DNA): TGTGCCAGCAGCTTGAGCAATTCACCCCTCCACTTT.

The V and J genes are TRBV30 and TRBJ1-2; tentative D call: TRBD1 (5 bases). The germline CDR1 and CDR2 sequences are GTSNPN and SVGIG (reference sequence). The length of the CDR3 is 14 residues. V lost 4 bases to trimming and J lost 0 bases, with 12 bases between them. Here the CDR3 reads CAWKPGIANYGYTF. The CDR3 DNA reads TGTGCCTGGAAACCAGGGATAGCTAACTATGGCTACACCTTC.

This clone was seen just once. J is TRBJ1-1 and V is TRBV13; unclear D gene. CDR3 length: 13 amino acids. Trimming stripped 2 bases from V and 0 bases from J, with 4 bases between. CDR1 is PRHDT and CDR2 is FYEKMQ in the germline V gene (reference sequence). The chain's CDR3 is CASSLNMNTEAFF. DNA of the CDR3: TGTGCCAGCAGCTTAAATATGAACACTGAAGCTTTCTTT. Combining the CDR3 with reference TRBV13 and TRBJ1-1 gives the whole variable domain AAGVIQSPRHLIKEKRETATLKCYPIPRHDTVYWYQQGPGQDPQFLISFYEKMQSDKGSIPDRFSAQQFSDYHSELNMSSLELGDSALYFCASSLNMNTEAFFGQGTRLTVV.

The chain uses TRBV6-5 and TRBJ2-7; TRBD1 might be the D (6 bases). In germline, CDR1 is MNHEY, CDR2 SVGAGI. The CDR3 runs to 13 residues. Trimming stripped 6 bases from V and 5 bases from J, with 14 bases between. CDR3 coding DNA: TGTGCCAGCAGCTCCGGGACATCAAACGAGCAGTACTTC. It specifies CASSSGTSNEQYF.

This clone was observed a handful of times. This sequence joins TRBV9 and TRBJ2-1, with TRBD2 matching 8 bases. Germline values: CDR1 SGDLS, CDR2 YYNGEE. The CDR3 runs to 14 residues. V was clipped by 7 bases and J by 7 bases; unmatched bases: 10. CDR3 nucleotides: TGTGCCAGCGGGAACAGCGGGGGATGGAATGAGCAGTTCTTC. Protein: CASGNSGGWNEQFF. Full variable domain (outside the CDR3, taken from reference TRBV9 and TRBJ2-1): DSGVTQTPKHLITATGQRVTLRCSPRSGDLSVYWYQQSLDQGLQFLIQYYNGEERAKGNILERFSAQQFPDLHSELNLSSLELGDSALYFCASGNSGGWNEQFFGPGTRLTVL.

J is TRBJ2-7 and V is TRBV9; 9 nucleotides align to TRBD2. The length of the CDR3 is 14 residues. V lost 3 bases, J lost 6 bases, and 7 bases stayed unmatched. Germline V gene lookup returns CDR1 SGDLS and CDR2 YYNGEE. This CDR3 is CASSGGTSLFEQYF. The CDR3 coding sequence is TGTGCCAGCAGCGGGGGGACTAGCCTGTTCGAGCAGTACTTC. Variable domain in full (rest from reference TRBV9 and TRBJ2-7): DSGVTQTPKHLITATGQRVTLRCSPRSGDLSVYWYQQSLDQGLQFLIQYYNGEERAKGNILERFSAQQFPDLHSELNLSSLELGDSALYFCASSGGTSLFEQYFGPGTRLTVT.

J is TRBJ2-5 and V is TRBV19, with 10 bases matching TRBD1. The germline CDR1 and CDR2 sequences are LNHDA and SQIVND (reference sequence). The CDR3 consists of 14 residues. With 3 bases clipped from V and 5 bases from J, the junction kept 3 bases outside the gene matches. CDR3 nucleotides: TGTGCCAGTAGTATGACAGGGGGCAGTGAGACCCAGTACTTC. Its translation is CASSMTGGSETQYF.

This clone was seen once. The V gene is TRBV24-1, the J gene TRBJ2-3; TRBD1 matches 10 bases. Per the germline V gene, CDR1 is KGHDR and CDR2 is SFDVKD. After removal of 1 base from V and 5 bases from J, the junction contained 14 bases not matched to a gene. The CDR3 is 19 amino acids. The CDR3: CATSDFPPSDRGPEDTQYF. DNA for the CDR3: TGTGCCACCAGTGATTTCCCCCCGTCAGACAGGGGGCCGGAAGATACGCAGTATTTT.

V usage is TRBV6-1 and J usage is TRBJ2-5; D is perhaps TRBD2 (5 bases). Deletions cut 2 bases from V and 7 bases from J, with 17 bases between. Germline assignment: CDR1 MNHNS and CDR2 SASEGT. There are 15 residues in the CDR3. CDR3 in amino acids: CASSESGREFGTQYF. For the CDR3, the DNA is TGTGCCAGCAGTGAAAGTGGTAGGGAGTTCGGGACCCAGTACTTC.

J is TRBJ2-2 and V is TRBV5-6, with a weak D call TRBD2 (6 bases). There are 16 residues in the CDR3. The V gene's germline CDR1 is SGHDT and CDR2 YYEEEE. The V end lost 4 bases, the J end lost 6 bases, and 19 bases lay between the germline ends. CDR3 nucleotides: TGTGCCAGCAGCGCACTACTAGCTCCCGGGCCCGGGGAGCTGTTTTTT. It is translated as CASSALLAPGPGELFF.

The chain carries TRBV5-1 and TRBJ1-1; TRBD1 matches at 7 bases. Looked up from germline, CDR1 is SGHRS and CDR2 is YFSETQ. The CDR3 consists of 15 residues. The J segment lost 7 bases and the V segment lost 0 bases, leaving 9 bases of the junction unmatched. CDR3 in amino acids: CASSLDRGRTNEAFF. The CDR3 coding sequence is TGCGCCAGCAGCTTGGACAGGGGACGAACAAATGAAGCTTTCTTT.

The V and J genes are TRBV5-1 and TRBJ2-1, with D uncertain. CDR3 size: 12 residues. Germline V gene data show CDR1 as SGHRS and CDR2 as YFSETQ. Trimming shortened V by 4 bases and J by 6 bases, and 8 bases separated the two germline ends. CDR3 loop: CASSPSGNEQFF. CDR3 in DNA: TGCGCCAGCAGCCCCTCGGGCAATGAGCAGTTCTTC.

The sample holds one count of this clone. The rearrangement links TRBV19 to TRBJ2-2; 10 bases map to TRBD2. The CDR3 runs to 17 residues. The V and J ends lost 9 bases and 1 base, in that order; junction bases with no gene match: 11. Germline CDR1 is LNHDA and CDR2 is SQIVND (reference sequence). The CDR3 reads CASNGPGLAKNTGELFF. The CDR3 coding sequence is TGTGCCAGCAACGGCCCGGGACTAGCGAAGAACACCGGGGAGCTGTTTTTT.

The chain couples TRBV19 to TRBJ1-3; D gene unclear. This CDR3 is 13 amino acids long. The V gene lost 7 bases and the J gene lost 2 bases, with 9 bases spanning the gap. CDR1 and CDR2 (germline): LNHDA, SQIVND (reference sequence). CDR3 DNA sequence: TGTGCCAGTACTAGTACGCCTGGAAACACCATATATTTT. Translated, it gives CASTSTPGNTIYF.

This chain links TRBV19 with TRBJ2-1; 11 nucleotides match TRBD2. This CDR3 is built from 15 residues. In germline, CDR1 is LNHDA, CDR2 SQIVND (reference sequence). Trimming cost V 6 bases and J 9 bases; bases outside gene matches: 10. The CDR3 coding sequence is TGTGCCAGTAGACTGACTAGCGGGAATGGAATTGAGCAGTTCTTC. The encoded protein is CASRLTSGNGIEQFF.

The rearrangement links TRBV5-4 to TRBJ2-1; 10 bases are a match to TRBD2. V shed 6 bases and J 0 bases; nucleotides not matched to a gene: 6. The CDR3 runs 16 residues. CDR1 SGHNT and CDR2 YYREEE come from the germline V gene (reference sequence). CDR3 in DNA: TGTGCCAGCACCCGAGCGGGAGGGCCCTCCTACAATGAGCAGTTCTTC. This sequence encodes CASTRAGGPSYNEQFF.

V and J are TRBV5-1 and TRBJ2-5, with 10 bases matching TRBD2. V dropped 2 bases and J dropped 6; count of bases not matched to a gene: 4. The V gene's germline CDR1 is SGHRS and CDR2 YFSETQ. The CDR3 runs to 14 residues. CDR3 DNA: TGCGCCAGCAGCTTAGCGGGAGGGCCGAAGACCCAGTACTTC. It is translated as CASSLAGGPKTQYF.